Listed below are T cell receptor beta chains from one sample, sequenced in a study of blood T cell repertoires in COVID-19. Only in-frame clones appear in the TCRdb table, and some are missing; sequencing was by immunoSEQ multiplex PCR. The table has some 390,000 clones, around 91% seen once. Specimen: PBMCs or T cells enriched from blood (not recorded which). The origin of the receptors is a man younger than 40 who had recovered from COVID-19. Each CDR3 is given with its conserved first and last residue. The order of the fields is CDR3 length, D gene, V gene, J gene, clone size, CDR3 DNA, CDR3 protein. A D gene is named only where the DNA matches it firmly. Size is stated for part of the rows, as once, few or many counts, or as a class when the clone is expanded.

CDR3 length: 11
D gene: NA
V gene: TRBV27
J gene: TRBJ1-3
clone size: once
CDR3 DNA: TGTGCCAGCCGGGGGGGAAACACCATATATTTT
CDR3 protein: CASRGGNTIYF

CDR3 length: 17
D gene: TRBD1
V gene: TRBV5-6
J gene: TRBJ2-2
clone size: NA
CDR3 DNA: TGTGCCAGCAGTCGACAGGGAAAGCTCGCGAACACCGGGGAGCTGTTTTTT
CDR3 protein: CASSRQGKLANTGELFF

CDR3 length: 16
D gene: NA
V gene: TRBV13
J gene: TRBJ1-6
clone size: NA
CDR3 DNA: TGTGCCAGCAGCTTACTCAGGGCCAACTATAATTCACCCCTCCACTTT
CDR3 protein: CASSLLRANYNSPLHF

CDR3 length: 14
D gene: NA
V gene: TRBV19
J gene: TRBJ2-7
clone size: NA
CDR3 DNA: TGTGCCAGTAGTCCGCCCGGAGGGAACTACGAGCAGTACTTC
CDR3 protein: CASSPPGGNYEQYF

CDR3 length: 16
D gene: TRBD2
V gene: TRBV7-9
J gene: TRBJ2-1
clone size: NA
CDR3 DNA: TGTGCCAGCAGCTTGGCGGGCGGGAGCCCATACAATGAGCAGTTCTTC
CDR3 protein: CASSLAGGSPYNEQFF

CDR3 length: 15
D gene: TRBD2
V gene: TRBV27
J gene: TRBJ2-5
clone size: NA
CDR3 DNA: TGTGCCAGCAGGCTGTCTAGCGGGGGGCAAGAGACCCAGTACTTC
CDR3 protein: CASRLSSGGQETQYF

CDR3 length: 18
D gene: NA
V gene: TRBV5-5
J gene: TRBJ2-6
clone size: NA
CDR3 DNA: TGTGCCAGCAGCTTGGTGAGTGTACCTCACTCTGGGGCCAACGTCCTGACTTTC
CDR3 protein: CASSLVSVPHSGANVLTF

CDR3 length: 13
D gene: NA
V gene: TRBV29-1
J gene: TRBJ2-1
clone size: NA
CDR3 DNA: TGCAGCGTTGAAGGGACTACGGACAATGAGCAGTTCTTC
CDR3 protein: CSVEGTTDNEQFF

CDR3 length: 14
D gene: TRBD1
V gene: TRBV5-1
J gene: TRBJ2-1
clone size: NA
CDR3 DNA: TGCGCCAGCAGCTCGACAGGGTCCTACAATGAGCAGTTCTTC
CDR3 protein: CASSSTGSYNEQFF

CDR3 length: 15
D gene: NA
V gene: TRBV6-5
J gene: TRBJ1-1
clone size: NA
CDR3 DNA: TGTGCCAGCAGTCCGGGATTTACAATGAACACTGAAGCTTTCTTT
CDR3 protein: CASSPGFTMNTEAFF

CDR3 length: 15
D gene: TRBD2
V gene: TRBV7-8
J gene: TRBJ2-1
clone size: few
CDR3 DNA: TGTGCCAGCAGCTTCCGACTAGCGGGATACAATGAGCAGTTCTTC
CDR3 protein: CASSFRLAGYNEQFF

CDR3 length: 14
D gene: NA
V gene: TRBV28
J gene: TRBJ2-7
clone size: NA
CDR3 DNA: TGTGCCAGCAGTTTATTTCTCGGAGGCTACGAGCAGTACTTC
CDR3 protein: CASSLFLGGYEQYF

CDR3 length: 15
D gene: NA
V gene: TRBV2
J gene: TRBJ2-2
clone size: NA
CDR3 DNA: TGTGCCAGCAGTGAAAGGTCGGGGGACACCGGGGAGCTGTTTTTT
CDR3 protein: CASSERSGDTGELFF

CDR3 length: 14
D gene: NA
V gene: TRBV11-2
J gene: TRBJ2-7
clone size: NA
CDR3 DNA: TGTGCCAGCAGCTCAAATTCAGGGTCCTACGAGCAGTACTTC
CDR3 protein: CASSSNSGSYEQYF

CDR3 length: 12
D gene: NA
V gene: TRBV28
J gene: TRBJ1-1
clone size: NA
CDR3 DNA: TGTGCCAGCAGTTTATCCCAATTTGAAGCTTTCTTT
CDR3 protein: CASSLSQFEAFF

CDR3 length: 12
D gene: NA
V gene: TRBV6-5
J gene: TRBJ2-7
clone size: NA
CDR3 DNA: TGTGCCAGTGCGGGCGAATCCTACGAGCAGTACTTC
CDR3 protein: CASAGESYEQYF

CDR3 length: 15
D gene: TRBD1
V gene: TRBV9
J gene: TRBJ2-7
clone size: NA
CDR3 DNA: TGTGCCAGCAGCCCCCGGGGACAGGGGACTTACGAGCAGTACTTC
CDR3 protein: CASSPRGQGTYEQYF

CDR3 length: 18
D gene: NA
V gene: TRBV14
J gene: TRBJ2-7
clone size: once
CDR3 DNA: TGTGCCAGCAGCCAAGTTTTCGGGCAGGGGGGACCAACCTACGAGCAGTACTTC
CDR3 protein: CASSQVFGQGGPTYEQYF

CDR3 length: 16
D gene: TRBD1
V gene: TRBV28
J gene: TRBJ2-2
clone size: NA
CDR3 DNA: TGTGCCAGCAGTAGACCGGGACAGGGGGTATCCGGGGAGCTGTTTTTT
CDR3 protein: CASSRPGQGVSGELFF

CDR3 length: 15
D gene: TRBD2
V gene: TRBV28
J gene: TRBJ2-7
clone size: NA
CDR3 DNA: TGTGCCAGCAGTTCTAGCGGGGGTACGGACTACGAGCAGTACTTC
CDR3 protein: CASSSSGGTDYEQYF

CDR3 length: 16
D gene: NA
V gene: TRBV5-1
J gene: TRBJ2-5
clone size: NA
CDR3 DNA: TGCGCCAGCAGCTTGGTTTCGAGGGGAGGCAAAGAGACCCAGTACTTC
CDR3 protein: CASSLVSRGGKETQYF

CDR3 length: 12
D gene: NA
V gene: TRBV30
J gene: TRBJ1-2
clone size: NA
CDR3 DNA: TGTGCCTGGAGTGTACAGTTCTATGGCTACACCTTC
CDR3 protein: CAWSVQFYGYTF

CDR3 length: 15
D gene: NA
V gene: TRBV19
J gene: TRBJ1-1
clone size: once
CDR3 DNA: TGTGCCAGTAGTACCGGAGGGAGAGGGGTCCCTGAAGCTTTCTTT
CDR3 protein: CASSTGGRGVPEAFF

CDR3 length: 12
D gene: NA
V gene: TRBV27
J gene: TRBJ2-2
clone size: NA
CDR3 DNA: TGTGCCAGCAGTTTTACAGGGGGGGAGCTGTTTTTT
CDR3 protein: CASSFTGGELFF

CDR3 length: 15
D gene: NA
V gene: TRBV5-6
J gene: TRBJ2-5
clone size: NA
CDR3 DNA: TGTGCCAGCAGCTTGCAGTCAGGGGTTGCAGAGACCCAGTACTTC
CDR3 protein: CASSLQSGVAETQYF

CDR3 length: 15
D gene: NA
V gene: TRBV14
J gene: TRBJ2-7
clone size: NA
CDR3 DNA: TGTGCCAGCAGCCAAGACAGCGGAGGCTCCTACGAGCAGTACTTC
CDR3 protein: CASSQDSGGSYEQYF

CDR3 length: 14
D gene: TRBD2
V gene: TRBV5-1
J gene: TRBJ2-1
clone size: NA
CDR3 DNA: TGCGCCAGCCGATCGGGAGGGCCGGTATATGAGCAGTTCTTC
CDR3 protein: CASRSGGPVYEQFF

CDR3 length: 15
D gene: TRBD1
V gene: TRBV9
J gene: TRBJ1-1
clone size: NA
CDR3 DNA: TGTGCCAGCAGTAGGGTTGACAGGGGGCGGACTGAAGCTTTCTTT
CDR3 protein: CASSRVDRGRTEAFF

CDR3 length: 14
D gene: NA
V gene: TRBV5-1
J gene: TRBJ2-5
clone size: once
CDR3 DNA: TGCGCCAGGGAACTAGGAGCCCCCAGGGAGACCCAGTACTTC
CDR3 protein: CARELGAPRETQYF

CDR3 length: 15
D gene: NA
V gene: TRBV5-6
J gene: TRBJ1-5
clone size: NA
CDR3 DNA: TGTGCCAGCAGCCTTGGGGGGGGCGCCGATCAGCCCCAGCATTTT
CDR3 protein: CASSLGGGADQPQHF

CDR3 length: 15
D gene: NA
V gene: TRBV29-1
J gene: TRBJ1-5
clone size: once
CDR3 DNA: TGCAGCGTCGCGGGGGGCGGGGGAAGCAATCAGCCCCAGCATTTT
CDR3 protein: CSVAGGGGSNQPQHF

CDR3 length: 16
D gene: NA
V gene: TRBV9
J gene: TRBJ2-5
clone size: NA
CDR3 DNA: TGTGCCAGCAGCGTAGGTCTAGCAGCGTACCAAGAGACCCAGTACTTC
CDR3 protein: CASSVGLAAYQETQYF

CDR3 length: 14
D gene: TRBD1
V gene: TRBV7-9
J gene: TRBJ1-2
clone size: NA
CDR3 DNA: TGTGCCAGCAGCCAGGGACAGGGCCACTATGGCTACACCTTC
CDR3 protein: CASSQGQGHYGYTF

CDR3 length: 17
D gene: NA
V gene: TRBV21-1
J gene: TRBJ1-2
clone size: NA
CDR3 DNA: TGTGCCAGCAGCAAAGCGCTCGACCCCCGGAGAGGCTATGGCTACACCTTC
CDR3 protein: CASSKALDPRRGYGYTF

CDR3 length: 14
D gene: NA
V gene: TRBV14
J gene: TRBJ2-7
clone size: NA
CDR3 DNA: TGTGTCAGCAGCCAGTTCCTGGCTTCCTACGAGCAGTACTTC
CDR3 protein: CVSSQFLASYEQYF

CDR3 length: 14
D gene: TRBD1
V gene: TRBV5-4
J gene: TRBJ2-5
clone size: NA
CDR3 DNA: TGTGCCAGCAGCCGGGACAGGGCTCAAGAGACCCAGTACTTC
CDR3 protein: CASSRDRAQETQYF

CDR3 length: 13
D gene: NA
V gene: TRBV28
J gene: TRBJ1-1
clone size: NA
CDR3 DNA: TGTGCCAGCAGTCCTCTCAGGGACACTGAAGCTTTCTTT
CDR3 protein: CASSPLRDTEAFF

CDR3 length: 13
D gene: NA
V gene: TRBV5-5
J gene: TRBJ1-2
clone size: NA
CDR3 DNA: TGTGCCAGCAGCTTTCAGGGAAGGTATGGCTACACCTTC
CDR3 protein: CASSFQGRYGYTF

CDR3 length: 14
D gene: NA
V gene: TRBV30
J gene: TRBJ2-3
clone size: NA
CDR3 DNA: TGTGCCTGGAGACCAACACATAGCACAGATACGCAGTATTTT
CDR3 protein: CAWRPTHSTDTQYF

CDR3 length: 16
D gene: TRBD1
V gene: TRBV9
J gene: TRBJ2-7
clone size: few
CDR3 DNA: TGTGCCAGCAGCCCCAGAGTTGGGACAGGGGGCTCCGAGCAGTACTTC
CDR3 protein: CASSPRVGTGGSEQYF

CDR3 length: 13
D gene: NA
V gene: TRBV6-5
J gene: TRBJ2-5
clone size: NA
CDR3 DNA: TGTGCCAGCAGCGGAGCGGACCAAGAGACCCAGTACTTC
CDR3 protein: CASSGADQETQYF

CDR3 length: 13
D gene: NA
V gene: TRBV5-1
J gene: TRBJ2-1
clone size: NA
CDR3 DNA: TGCGCCAGCACTCCCGGACTAACGAATGAGCAGTTCTTC
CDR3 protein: CASTPGLTNEQFF

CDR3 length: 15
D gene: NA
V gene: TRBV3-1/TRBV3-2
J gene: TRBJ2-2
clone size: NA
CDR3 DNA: TGTGCCAGCAGCCAAGATATAAGGGAGTCCGGGGAGCTGTTTTTT
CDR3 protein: CASSQDIRESGELFF

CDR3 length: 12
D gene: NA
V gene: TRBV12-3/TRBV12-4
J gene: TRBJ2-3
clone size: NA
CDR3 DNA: TGTGCCAGCGGGGCCGGCACAGATACGCAGTATTTT
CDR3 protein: CASGAGTDTQYF

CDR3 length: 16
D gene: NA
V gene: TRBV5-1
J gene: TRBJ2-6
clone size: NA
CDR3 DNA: TGCGCCAGCAGCTCCGAATTGGGCCCTGGGGCCAACGTCCTGACTTTC
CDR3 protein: CASSSELGPGANVLTF

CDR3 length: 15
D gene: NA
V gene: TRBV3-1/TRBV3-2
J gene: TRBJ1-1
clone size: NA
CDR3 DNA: TGTGCCAGCAGCCCATCGACAGCGATGAACACTGAAGCTTTCTTT
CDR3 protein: CASSPSTAMNTEAFF

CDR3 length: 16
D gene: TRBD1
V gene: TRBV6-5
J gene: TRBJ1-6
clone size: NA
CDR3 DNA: TGTGCCAGCAGTTACTCGGGACAGGGGCGAAATTCACCCCTCCACTTT
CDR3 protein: CASSYSGQGRNSPLHF

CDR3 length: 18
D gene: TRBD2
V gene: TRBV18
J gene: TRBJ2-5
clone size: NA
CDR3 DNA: TGTGCCAGCTCACCAGTGATGAGGCTAGCGGAGATACAAGAGACCCAGTACTTC
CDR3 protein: CASSPVMRLAEIQETQYF

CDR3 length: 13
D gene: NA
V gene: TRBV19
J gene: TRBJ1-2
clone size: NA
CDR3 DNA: TGTGCCAGTAGTAACCACAGGTACGATGGCTACACCTTC
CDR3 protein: CASSNHRYDGYTF

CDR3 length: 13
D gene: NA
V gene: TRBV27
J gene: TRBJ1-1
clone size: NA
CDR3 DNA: TGTGCCAGTACTCCCGGGGAGGGCACTGAAGCTTTCTTT
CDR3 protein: CASTPGEGTEAFF

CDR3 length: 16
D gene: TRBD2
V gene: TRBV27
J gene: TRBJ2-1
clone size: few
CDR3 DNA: TGTGCCAGCAGTATACCCACTAGCGGGAGAGCAAATGAGCAGTTCTTC
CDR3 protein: CASSIPTSGRANEQFF

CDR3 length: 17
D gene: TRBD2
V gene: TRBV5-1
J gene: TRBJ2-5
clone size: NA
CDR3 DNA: TGCGCCAGCAGCTTGGAGGCTAGCGGGAGGCGGGGAGAGACCCAGTACTTC
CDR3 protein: CASSLEASGRRGETQYF

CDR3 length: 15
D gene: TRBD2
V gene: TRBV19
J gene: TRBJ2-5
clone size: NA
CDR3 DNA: TGTGCCAGTAGTCCCCTGGGACTAGCGGAAGAGACCCAGTACTTC
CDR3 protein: CASSPLGLAEETQYF

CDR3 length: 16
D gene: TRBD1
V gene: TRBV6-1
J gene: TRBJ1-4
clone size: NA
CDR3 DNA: TGTGCCAGCAGTGTAACAGGGGGCGTAGCTAATGAAAAACTGTTTTTT
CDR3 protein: CASSVTGGVANEKLFF